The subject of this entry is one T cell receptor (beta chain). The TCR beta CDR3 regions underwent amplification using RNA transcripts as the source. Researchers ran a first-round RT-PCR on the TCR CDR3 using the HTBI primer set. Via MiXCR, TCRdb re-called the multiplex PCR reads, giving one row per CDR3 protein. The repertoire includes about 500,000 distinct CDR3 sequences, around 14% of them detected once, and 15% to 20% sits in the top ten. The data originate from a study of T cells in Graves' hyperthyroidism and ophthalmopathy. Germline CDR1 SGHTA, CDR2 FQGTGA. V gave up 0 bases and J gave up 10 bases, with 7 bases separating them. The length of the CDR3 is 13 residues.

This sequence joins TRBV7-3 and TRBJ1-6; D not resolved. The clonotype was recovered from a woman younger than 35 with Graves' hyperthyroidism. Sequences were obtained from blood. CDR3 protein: CASSLTRPSPLHF. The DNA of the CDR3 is TGTGCCAGCAGCTTAACCCGACCCTCACCCCTCCACTTT.